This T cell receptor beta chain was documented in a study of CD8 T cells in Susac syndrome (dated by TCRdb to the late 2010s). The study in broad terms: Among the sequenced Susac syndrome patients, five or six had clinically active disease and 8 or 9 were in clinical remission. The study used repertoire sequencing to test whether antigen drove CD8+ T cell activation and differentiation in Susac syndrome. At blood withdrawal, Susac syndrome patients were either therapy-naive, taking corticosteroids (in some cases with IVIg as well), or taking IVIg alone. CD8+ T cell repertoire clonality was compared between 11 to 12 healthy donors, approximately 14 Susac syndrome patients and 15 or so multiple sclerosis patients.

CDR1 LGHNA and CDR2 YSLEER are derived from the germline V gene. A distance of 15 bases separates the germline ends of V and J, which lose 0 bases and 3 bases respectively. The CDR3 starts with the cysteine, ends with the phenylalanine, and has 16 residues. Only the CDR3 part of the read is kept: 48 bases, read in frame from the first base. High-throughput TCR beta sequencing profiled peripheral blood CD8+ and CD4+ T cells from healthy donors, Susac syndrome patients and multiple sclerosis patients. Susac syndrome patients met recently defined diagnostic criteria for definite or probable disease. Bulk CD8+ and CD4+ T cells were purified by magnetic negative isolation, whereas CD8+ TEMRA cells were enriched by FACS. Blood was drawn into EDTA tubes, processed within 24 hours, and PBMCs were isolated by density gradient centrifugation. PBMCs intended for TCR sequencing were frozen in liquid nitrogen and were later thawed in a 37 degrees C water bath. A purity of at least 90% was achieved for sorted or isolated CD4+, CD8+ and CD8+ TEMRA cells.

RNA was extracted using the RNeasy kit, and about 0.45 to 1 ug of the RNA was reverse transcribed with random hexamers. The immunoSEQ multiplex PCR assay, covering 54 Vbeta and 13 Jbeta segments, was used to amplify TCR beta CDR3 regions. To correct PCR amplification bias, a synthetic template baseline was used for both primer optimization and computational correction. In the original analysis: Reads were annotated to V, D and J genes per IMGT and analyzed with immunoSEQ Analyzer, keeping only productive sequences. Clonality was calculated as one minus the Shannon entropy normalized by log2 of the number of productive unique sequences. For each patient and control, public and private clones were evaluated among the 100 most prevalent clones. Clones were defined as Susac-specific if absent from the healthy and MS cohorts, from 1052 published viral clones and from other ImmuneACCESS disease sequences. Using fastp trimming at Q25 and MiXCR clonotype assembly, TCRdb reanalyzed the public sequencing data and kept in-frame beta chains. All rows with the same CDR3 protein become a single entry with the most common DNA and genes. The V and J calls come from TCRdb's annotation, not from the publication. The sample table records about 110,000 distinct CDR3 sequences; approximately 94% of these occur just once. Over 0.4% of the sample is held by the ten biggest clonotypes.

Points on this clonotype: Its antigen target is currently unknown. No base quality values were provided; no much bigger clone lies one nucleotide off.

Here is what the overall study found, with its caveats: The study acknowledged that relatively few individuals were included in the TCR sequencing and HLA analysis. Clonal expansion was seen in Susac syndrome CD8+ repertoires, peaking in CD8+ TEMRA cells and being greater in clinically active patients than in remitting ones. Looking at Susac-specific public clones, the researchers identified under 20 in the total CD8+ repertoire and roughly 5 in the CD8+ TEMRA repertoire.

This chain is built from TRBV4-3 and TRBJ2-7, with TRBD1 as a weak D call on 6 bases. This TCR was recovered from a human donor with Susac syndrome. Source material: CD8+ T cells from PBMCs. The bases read TGCGCCAGCAGCCAAGATCTGGTGGGGGCCAGCTACGAGCAGTACTTC. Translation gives CASSQDLVGASYEQYF.